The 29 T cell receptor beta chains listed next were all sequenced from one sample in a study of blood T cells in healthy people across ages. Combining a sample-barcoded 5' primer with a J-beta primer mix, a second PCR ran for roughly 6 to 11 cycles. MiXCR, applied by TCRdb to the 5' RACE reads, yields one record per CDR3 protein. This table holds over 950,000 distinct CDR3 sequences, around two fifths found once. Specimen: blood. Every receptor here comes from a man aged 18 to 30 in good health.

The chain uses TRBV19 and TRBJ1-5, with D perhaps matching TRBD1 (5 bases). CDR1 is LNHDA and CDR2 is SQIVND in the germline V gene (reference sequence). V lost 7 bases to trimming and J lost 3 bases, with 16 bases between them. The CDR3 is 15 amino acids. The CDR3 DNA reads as TGTGCCAGTACCTCGGGTCCGGGGGTCAATCAGCCCCAGCATTTT. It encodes CASTSGPGVNQPQHF.

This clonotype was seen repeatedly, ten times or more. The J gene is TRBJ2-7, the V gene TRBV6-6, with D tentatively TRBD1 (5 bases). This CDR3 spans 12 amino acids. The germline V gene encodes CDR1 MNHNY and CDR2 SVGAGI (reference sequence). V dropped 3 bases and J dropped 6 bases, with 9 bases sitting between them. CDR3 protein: CASSYSGSEQYF. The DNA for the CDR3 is TGTGCCAGCAGTTATTCAGGGTCCGAGCAGTACTTC.

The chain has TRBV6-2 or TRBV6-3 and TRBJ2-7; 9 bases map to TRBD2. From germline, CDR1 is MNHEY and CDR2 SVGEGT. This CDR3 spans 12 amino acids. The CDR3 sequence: CVVNSGGNEQYF. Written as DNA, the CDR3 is TGTGTCGTGAATAGCGGGGGCAACGAGCAGTACTTC.

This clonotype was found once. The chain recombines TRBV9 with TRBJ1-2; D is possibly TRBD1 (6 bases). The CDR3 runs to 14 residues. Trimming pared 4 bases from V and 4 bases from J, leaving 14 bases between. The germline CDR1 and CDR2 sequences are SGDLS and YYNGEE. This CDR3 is CASSPRVGAYGYTF. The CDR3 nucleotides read TGTGCCAGCAGCCCCAGGGTGGGGGCCTATGGCTACACCTTC.

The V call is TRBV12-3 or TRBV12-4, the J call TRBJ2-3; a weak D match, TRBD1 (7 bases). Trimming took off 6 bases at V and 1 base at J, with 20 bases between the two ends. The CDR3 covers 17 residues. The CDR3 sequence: CASSPYGTVAGTDTQYF. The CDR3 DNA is TGTGCCAGCAGCCCCTATGGGACAGTAGCGGGCACAGATACGCAGTATTTT.

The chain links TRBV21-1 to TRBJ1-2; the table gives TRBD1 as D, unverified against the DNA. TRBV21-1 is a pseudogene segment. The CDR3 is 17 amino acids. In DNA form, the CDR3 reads TGTGCCAGCAGTATGCCGGGGGCATATTCCTACGGGTATGGCTACACCTTC. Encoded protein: CASSMPGAYSYGYGYTF.

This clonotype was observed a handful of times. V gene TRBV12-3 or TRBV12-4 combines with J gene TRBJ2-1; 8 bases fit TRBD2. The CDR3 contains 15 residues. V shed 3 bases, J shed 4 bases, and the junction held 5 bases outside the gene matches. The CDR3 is CASSFGLAEYNEQFF. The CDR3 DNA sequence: TGTGCCAGCAGTTTCGGACTAGCAGAGTACAATGAGCAGTTCTTC.

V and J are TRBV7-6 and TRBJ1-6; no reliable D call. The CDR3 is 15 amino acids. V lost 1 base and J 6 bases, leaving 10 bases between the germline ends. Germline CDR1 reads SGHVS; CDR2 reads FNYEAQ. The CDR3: CASSLETSGNSPLHF. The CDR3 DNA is TGTGCCAGCAGCTTAGAGACCAGTGGTAATTCACCCCTCCACTTT.

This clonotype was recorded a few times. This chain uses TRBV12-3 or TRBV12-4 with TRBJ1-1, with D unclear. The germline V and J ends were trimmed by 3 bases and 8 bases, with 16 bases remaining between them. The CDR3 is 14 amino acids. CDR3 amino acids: CASSLAARISEAFF. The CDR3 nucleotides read TGTGCCAGCAGTTTGGCGGCGCGAATCTCGGAAGCTTTCTTT.

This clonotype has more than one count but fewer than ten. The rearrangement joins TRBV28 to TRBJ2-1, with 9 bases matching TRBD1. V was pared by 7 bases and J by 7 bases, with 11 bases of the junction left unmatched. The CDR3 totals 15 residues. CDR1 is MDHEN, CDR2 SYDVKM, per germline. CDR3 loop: CASTPDRGAVNEQFF. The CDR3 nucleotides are TGTGCCAGCACCCCGGACAGGGGCGCGGTAAATGAGCAGTTCTTC.

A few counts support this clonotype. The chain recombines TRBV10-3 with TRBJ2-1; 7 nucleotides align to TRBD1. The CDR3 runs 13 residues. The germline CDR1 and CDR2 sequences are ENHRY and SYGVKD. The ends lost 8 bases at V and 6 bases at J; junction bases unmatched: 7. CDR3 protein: CAIHRDSSNEQFF. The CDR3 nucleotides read TGTGCCATCCACCGGGACAGCTCCAATGAGCAGTTCTTC.

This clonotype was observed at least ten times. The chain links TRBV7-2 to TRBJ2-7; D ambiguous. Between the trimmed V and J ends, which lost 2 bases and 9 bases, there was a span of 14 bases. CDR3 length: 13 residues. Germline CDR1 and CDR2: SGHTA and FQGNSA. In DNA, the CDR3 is TGTGCCAGCAGCTTAAAGATCTCTGATATGCAGTACTTC. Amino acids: CASSLKISDMQYF.

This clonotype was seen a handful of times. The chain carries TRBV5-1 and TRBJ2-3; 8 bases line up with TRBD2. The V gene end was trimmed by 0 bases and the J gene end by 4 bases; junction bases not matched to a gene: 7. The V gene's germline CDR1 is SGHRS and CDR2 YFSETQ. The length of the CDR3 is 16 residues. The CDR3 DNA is TGCGCCAGCAGCTTGGCCCGGAGTAGCGGGGCAGATACGCAGTATTTT. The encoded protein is CASSLARSSGADTQYF.

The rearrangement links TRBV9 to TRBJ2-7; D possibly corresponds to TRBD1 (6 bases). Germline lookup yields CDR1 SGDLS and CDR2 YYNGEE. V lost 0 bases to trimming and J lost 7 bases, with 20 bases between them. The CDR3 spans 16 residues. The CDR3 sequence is CASSVGVGYGDNEQYF. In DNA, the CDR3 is TGTGCCAGCAGCGTAGGCGTAGGCTACGGGGACAATGAGCAGTACTTC.

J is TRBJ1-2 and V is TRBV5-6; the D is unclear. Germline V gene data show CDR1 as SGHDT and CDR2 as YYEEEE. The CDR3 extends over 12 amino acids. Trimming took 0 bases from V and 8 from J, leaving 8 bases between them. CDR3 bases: TGTGCCAGCAGCTTGGAGCGGGTCGGCTACACCTTC. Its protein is CASSLERVGYTF.

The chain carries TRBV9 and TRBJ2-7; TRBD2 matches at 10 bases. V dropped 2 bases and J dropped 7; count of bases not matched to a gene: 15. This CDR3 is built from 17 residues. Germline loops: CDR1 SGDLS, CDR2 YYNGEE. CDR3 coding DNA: TGTGCCAGCAGCGTTTCGTCTAGCGGGGGAAAATACAATGAGCAGTACTTC. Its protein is CASSVSSSGGKYNEQYF.

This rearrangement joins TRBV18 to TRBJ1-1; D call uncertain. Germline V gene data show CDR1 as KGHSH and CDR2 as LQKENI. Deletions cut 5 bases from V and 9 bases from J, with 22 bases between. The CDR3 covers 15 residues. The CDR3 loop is CASSSQVATLRQAFF. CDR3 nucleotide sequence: TGTGCCAGCTCATCTCAGGTGGCCACCTTGAGGCAAGCTTTCTTT.

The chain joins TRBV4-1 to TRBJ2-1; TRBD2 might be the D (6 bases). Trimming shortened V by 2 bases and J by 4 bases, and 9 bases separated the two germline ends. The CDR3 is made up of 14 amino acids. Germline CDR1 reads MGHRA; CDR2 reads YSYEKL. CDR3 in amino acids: CASSQPGLYNEQFF. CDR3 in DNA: TGCGCCAGCAGCCAACCGGGACTTTACAATGAGCAGTTCTTC.

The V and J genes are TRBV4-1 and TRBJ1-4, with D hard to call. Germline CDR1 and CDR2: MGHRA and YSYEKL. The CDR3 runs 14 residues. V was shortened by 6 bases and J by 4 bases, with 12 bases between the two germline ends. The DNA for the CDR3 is TGCGCCAGCAGTAGTCAGCGTCGTAATGAAAAACTGTTTTTT. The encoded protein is CASSSQRRNEKLFF.

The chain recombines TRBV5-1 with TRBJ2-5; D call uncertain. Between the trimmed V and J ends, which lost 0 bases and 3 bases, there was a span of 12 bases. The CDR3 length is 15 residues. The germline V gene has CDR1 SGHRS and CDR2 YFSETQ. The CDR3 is CASSLAGLEEETQYF. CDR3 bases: TGCGCCAGCAGCTTGGCCGGGCTAGAGGAAGAGACCCAGTACTTC.

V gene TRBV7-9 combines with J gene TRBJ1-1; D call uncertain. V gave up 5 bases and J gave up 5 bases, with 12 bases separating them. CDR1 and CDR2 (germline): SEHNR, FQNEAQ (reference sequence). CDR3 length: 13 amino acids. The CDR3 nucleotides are TGTGCCAGCAGCCCGGTCGGTAGGACTGAAGCTTTCTTT. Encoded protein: CASSPVGRTEAFF. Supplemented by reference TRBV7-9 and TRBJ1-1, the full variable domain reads DTGVSQNPRHKITKRGQNVTFRCDPISEHNRLYWYRQTLGQGPEFLTYFQNEAQLEKSRLLSDRFSAERPKGSFSTLEIQRTEQGDSAMYLCASSPVGRTEAFFGQGTRLTVV.

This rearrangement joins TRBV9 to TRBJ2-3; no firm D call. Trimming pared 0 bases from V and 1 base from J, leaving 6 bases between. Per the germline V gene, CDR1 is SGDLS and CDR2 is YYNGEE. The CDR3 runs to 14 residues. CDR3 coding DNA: TGTGCCAGCAGCGTAGCTACCGGCACAGATACGCAGTATTTT. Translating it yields CASSVATGTDTQYF. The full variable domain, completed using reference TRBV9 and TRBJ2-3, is DSGVTQTPKHLITATGQRVTLRCSPRSGDLSVYWYQQSLDQGLQFLIQYYNGEERAKGNILERFSAQQFPDLHSELNLSSLELGDSALYFCASSVATGTDTQYFGPGTRLTVL.

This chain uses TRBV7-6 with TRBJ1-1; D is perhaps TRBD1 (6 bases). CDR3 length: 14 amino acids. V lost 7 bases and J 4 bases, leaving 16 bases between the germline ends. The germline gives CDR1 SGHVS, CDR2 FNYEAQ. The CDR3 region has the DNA TGTGCCAGCAATATCCGGGACACCCTCACTGAAGCTTTCTTT. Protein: CASNIRDTLTEAFF. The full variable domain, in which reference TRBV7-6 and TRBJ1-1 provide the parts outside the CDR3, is GAGVSQSPRYKVTKRGQDVALRCDPISGHVSLYWYRQALGQGPEFLTYFNYEAQQDKSGLPNDRFSAERPEGSISTLTIQRTEQRDSAMYRCASNIRDTLTEAFFGQGTRLTVV.

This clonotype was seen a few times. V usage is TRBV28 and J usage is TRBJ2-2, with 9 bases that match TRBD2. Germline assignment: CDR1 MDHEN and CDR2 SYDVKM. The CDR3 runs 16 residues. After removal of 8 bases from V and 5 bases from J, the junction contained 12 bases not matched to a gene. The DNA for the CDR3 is TGTGCCAGCGTGCTAGCGGGGACTCCTCGGACCGGGGAGCTGTTTTTT. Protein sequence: CASVLAGTPRTGELFF.

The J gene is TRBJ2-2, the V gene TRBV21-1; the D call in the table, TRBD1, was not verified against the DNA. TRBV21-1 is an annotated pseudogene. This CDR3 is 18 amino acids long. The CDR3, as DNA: TGTGCCAGCAGGCGCGGGACACCGCTTCTAGAGAACACCGGGGAGCTGTTTTTT. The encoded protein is CASRRGTPLLENTGELFF.

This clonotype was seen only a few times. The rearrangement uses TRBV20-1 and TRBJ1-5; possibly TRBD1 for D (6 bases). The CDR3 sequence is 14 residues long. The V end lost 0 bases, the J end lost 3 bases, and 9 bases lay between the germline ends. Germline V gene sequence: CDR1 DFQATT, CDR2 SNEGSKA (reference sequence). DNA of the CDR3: TGCAGTGCTAGAGAAGGACAGACCAATCAGCCCCAGCATTTT. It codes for CSAREGQTNQPQHF.

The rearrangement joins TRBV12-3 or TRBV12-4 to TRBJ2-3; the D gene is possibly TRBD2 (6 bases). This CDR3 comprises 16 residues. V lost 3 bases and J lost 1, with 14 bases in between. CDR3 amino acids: CASSFTPGVRTDTQYF. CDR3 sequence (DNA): TGTGCCAGCAGTTTCACACCGGGAGTGCGCACAGATACGCAGTATTTT.

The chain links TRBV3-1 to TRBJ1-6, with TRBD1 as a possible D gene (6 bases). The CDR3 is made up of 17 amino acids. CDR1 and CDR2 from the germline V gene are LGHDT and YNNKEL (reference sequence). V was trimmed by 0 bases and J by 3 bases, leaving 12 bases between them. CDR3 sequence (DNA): TGTGCCAGCAGCCAAGATCGGCGGGACAACTATAATTCACCCCTCCACTTT. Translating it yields CASSQDRRDNYNSPLHF.

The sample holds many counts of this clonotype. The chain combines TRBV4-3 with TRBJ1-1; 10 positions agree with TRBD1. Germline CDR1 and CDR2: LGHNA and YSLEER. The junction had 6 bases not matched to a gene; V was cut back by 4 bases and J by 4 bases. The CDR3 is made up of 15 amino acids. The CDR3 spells CASSLGQGSGTEAFF. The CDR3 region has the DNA TGCGCCAGCAGCCTGGGACAGGGGAGTGGCACTGAAGCTTTCTTT.